The T cell receptor (beta chain) under discussion was sequenced for a study of blood T cell repertoires in COVID-19. The CDR3 sequence is 14 residues long. V was clipped by 4 bases and J by 4 bases, with 11 bases between them. Germline lookup yields CDR1 MNHEY and CDR2 SVGAGI. Source study methods: Reference gene primer amplification in the assay estimated nucleated cell counts. Sequencing used immunoSEQ multiplex PCR; TCRdb keeps in-frame clones, though not all of them. V, J and clone size are taken as reported in that table, and D and trimming were inferred from the DNA itself. The sample holds about 74,000 clones, approximately 90% seen once.

The sequenced material came from peripheral blood. The clonotype comes from an elderly woman with acute or convalescent COVID-19. This chain connects TRBV6-5 to TRBJ1-5, with D maybe TRBD1 (6 bases). The CDR3 here is CASSSLQGNQPQHF. CDR3 coding DNA: TGTGCCAGCAGTTCACTCCAGGGGAATCAGCCCCAGCATTTT.